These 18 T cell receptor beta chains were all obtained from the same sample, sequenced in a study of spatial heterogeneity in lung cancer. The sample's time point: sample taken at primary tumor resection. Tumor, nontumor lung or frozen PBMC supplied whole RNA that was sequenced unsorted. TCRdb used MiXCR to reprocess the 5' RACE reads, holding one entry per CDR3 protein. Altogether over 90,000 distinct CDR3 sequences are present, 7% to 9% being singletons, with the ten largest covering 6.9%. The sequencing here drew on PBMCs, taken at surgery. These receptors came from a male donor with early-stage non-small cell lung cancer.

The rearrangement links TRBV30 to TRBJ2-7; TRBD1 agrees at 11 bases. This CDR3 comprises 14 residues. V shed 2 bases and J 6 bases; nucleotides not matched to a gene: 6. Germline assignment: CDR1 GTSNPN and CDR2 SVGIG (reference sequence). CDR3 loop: CAWSTGTGGGEQYF. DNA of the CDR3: TGTGCCTGGAGTACTGGGACAGGGGGTGGCGAGCAGTACTTC.

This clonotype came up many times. The CDR3 sequence is CASSFQGVPNEQFF. The CDR3 DNA reads as TGCGCCAGCAGCTTTCAGGGAGTTCCCAATGAGCAGTTCTTC. This chain joins TRBV5-1 and TRBJ2-1; D tentatively fits TRBD1 or TRBD2 (5 bases each). This CDR3 comprises 14 residues. V lost 2 bases and J lost 6, with 12 bases in between. Germline loops: CDR1 SGHRS, CDR2 YFSETQ.

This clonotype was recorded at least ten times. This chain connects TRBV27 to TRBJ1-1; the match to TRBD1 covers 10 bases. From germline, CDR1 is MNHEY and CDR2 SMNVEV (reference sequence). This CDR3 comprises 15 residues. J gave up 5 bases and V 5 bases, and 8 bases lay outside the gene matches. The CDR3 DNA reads TGTGCCAGCAGTCCAAGGACAGGGGGAAAAACTGAAGCTTTCTTT. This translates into CASSPRTGGKTEAFF.

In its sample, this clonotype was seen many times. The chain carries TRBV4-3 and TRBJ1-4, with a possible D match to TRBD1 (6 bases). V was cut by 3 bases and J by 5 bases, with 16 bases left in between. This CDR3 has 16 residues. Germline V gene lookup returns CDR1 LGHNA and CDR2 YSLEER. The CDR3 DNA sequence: TGCGCCAGCAGCCACCACCCGACAGGATCCAATGAAAAACTGTTTTTT. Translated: CASSHHPTGSNEKLFF.

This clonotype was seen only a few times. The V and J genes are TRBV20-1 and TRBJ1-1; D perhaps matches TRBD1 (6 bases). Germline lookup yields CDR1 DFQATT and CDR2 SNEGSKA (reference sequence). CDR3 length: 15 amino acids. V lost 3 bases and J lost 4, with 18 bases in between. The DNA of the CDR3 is TGCAGTGCTAGTACCCAGGGAAGGGGGGGCACTGAAGCTTTCTTT. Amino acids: CSASTQGRGGTEAFF.

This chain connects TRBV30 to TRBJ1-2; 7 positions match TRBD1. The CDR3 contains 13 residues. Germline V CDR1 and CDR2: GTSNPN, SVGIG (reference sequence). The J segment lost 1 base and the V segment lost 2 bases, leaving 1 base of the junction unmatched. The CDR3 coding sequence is TGTGCCTGGAGTAACAGGGGTAACTATGGCTACACCTTC. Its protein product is CAWSNRGNYGYTF.

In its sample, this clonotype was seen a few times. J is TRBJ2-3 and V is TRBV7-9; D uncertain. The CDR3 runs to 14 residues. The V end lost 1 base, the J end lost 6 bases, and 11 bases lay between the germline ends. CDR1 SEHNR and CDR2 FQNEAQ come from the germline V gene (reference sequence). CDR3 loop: CASSLEVIRDTQYF. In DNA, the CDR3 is TGTGCCAGCAGCTTAGAGGTTATTAGGGATACGCAGTATTTT.

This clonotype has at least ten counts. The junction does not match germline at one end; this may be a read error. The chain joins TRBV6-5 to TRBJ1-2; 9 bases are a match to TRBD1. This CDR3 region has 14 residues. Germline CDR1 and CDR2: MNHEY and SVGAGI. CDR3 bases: TGTGCCAGCACTTACAGGGGGCCTAACTATGGCTACACCTTC. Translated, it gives CASTYRGPNYGYTF.

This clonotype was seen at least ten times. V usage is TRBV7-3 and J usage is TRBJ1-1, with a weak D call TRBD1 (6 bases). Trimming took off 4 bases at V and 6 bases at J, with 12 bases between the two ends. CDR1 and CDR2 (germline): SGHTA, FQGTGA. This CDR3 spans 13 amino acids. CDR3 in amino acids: CASSSLRGAEAFF. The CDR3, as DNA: TGTGCCAGCAGCTCCCTCAGGGGAGCTGAAGCTTTCTTT.

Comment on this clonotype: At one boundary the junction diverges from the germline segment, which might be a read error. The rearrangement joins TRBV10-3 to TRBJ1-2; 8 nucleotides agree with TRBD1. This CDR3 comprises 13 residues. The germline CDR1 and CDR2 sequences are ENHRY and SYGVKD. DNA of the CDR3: TGTGTCATCAGTGAGACAGGGGTCTGGGGCTACACCTTC. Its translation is CVISETGVWGYTF.

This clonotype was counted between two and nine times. The CDR3 sequence: CASSFQDQETQYF. DNA of the CDR3: TGCGCCAGCAGCTTCCAGGACCAAGAGACCCAGTACTTC. The rearrangement links TRBV5-1 to TRBJ2-5; D is unresolved. Trimming left V 2 bases short and J 0 bases short, with 5 bases between. The CDR3 runs to 13 residues. Germline V gene sequence: CDR1 SGHRS, CDR2 YFSETQ.

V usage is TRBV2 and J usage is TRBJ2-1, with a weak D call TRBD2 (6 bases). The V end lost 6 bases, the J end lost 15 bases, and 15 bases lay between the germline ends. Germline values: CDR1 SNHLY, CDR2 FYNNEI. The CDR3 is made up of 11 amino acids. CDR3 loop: CASSPMEGRFF. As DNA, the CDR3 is TGTGCCAGCAGCCCGATGGAGGGGCGGTTCTTC.

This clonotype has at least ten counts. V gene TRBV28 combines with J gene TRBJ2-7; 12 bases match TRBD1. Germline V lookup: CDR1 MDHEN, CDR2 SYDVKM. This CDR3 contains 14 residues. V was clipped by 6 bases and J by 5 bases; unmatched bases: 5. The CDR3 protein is CASSPGDRGHEQYF. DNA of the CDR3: TGTGCCAGCAGCCCCGGGGACAGGGGGCACGAGCAGTACTTC.

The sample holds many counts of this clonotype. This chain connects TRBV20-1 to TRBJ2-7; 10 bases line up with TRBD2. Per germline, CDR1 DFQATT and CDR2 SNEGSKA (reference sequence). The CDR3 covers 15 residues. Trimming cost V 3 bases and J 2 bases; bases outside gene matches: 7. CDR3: CSARALAGGAYEQYF. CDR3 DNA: TGCAGTGCTAGGGCATTAGCGGGAGGCGCCTACGAGCAGTACTTC.

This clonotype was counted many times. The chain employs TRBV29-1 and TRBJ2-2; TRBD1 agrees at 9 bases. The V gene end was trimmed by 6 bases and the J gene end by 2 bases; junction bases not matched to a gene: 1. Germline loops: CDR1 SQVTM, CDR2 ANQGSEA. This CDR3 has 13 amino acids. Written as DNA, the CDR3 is TGCAGCGTGGACAGGGGTAACACCGGGGAGCTGTTTTTT. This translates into CSVDRGNTGELFF.

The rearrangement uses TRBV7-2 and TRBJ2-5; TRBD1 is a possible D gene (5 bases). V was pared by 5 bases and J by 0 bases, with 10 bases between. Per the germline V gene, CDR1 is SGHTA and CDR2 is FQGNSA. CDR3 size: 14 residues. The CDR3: CASSRGSYQETQYF. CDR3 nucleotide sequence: TGTGCCAGCAGCAGGGGTTCCTACCAAGAGACCCAGTACTTC.

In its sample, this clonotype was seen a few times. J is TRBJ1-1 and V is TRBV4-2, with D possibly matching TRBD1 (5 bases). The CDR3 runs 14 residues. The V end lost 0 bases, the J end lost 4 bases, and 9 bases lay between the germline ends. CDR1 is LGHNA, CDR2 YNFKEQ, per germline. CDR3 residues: CASSQDRQSTEAFF. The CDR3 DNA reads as TGTGCCAGCAGCCAAGATCGACAGTCCACTGAAGCTTTCTTT.

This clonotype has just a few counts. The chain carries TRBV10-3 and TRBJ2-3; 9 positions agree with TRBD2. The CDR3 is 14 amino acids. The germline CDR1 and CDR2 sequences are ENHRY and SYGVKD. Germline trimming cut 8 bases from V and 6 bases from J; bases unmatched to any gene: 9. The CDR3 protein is CAISPSGEADTQYF. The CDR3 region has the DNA TGTGCCATCTCCCCTAGCGGGGAAGCGGATACGCAGTATTTT.